These T cell receptor beta chains were read from a single sample in a study of glioma-infiltrating T cells after dendritic cell vaccination. The assay was immunoSEQ multiplex PCR, and TCRdb's table has in-frame clones only and misses some. The table lists fewer than 100,000 clones, about nine tenths of them singletons. Sequenced here: blood, sampled before dendritic cell vaccination. Receptors were obtained from a human donor with glioblastoma. Each CDR3 is given with its conserved first and last residue. The D gene is left open where the match is weak. Clone size appears in some rows only: once, few, many, or a class for an expanded clone.

J gene | D gene | clone size | V gene | CDR3 protein | CDR3 DNA
TRBJ2-3 | . | . | TRBV15 | CATSSRVGTPQGTQYF | TGTGCCACCAGCAGCAGGGTAGGGACCCCACAGGGTACGCAGTATTTT
TRBJ2-1 | TRBD1 | . | TRBV4-1 | CASSLGQHNEQFF | TGCGCCAGCAGCTTGGGACAGCACAATGAGCAGTTCTTC
TRBJ2-5 | TRBD1 | . | TRBV5-4 | CASSWPDRDRQETQYF | TGTGCCAGCAGCTGGCCGGACAGGGACCGCCAAGAGACCCAGTACTTC
TRBJ2-3 | TRBD2 | . | TRBV5-4 | CASSQSGMVLTDTQYF | TGTGCCAGCAGCCAAAGCGGGATGGTTCTCACAGATACGCAGTATTTT
TRBJ2-2 | TRBD2 | . | TRBV5-1 | CASSLSTVQVLAGFANTGELFF | TGCGCCAGCAGCTTGTCAACGGTACAGGTACTAGCGGGGTTCGCGAACACCGGGGAGCTGTTTTTT
TRBJ2-7 | . | . | TRBV10-3 | CAISVGEDEQYF | TGTGCCATCAGTGTCGGAGAAGACGAGCAGTACTTC
TRBJ2-3 | TRBD2 | once | TRBV9 | CASSPSGGGATDTQYF | TGTGCCAGCAGCCCTTCTGGCGGGGGGGCCACAGATACGCAGTATTTT
TRBJ2-7 | . | . | TRBV29-1 | CSVEGLRGPYEQYF | TGCAGCGTTGAGGGCCTCAGGGGCCCCTACGAGCAGTACTTC
TRBJ2-5 | . | . | TRBV2 | CASTGGLAARETQYF | TGTGCCAGCACTGGAGGGTTAGCGGCTAGAGAGACCCAGTACTTC
TRBJ2-2 | TRBD2 | . | TRBV19 | CASTNTGGVRGTGELFF | TGTGCCAGTACCAACACGGGAGGGGTCCGTGGCACCGGGGAGCTGTTTTTT
TRBJ1-2 | TRBD1 | once | TRBV7-2 | CASSPKTGPGGYTF | TGTGCCAGCAGCCCAAAGACAGGGCCCGGGGGCTACACCTTC
TRBJ2-1 | TRBD2 | . | TRBV7-6 | CASSYKAGGHNEQFF | TGTGCCAGCAGCTACAAAGCGGGGGGGCACAATGAGCAGTTCTTC
TRBJ1-2 | . | . | TRBV7-2 | CASSPSYGYTF | TGTGCCAGCAGCCCCAGTTATGGCTACACCTTC
TRBJ1-4 | . | . | TRBV7-2 | CASSLRGSGVANEKLFF | TGTGCCAGCAGCTTAAGGGGGTCAGGGGTTGCTAATGAAAAACTGTTTTTT
TRBJ2-2 | . | . | TRBV6-4 | CASQLRENTGELFF | TGTGCCAGCCAACTGAGGGAGAACACCGGGGAGCTGTTTTTT
TRBJ2-2 | . | . | TRBV29-1 | CSDRHSTGELFF | TGCAGCGACCGCCATAGTACCGGGGAGCTGTTTTTT
TRBJ1-1 | TRBD1 | . | TRBV9 | CASSTLDRHGGTEAFF | TGTGCCAGCAGCACCCTGGACAGGCACGGGGGAACTGAAGCTTTCTTT
TRBJ2-1 | TRBD2 | . | TRBV28 | CASSPGLAGRGEQFF | TGTGCCAGCAGTCCAGGACTAGCGGGAAGAGGTGAGCAGTTCTTC
TRBJ1-2 | . | . | TRBV7-3 | CASSGGFWVTQARHGYTF | TGTGCCAGCAGCGGCGGATTTTGGGTAACCCAAGCTAGACATGGCTACACCTTC
TRBJ2-5 | . | . | TRBV6-5 | CASSSHRETQETQYF | TGTGCCAGCAGCTCCCACCGGGAAACCCAAGAGACCCAGTACTTC
TRBJ1-5 | . | . | TRBV9 | CASSPTPGLGGNNQPQHF | TGTGCCAGCAGCCCCACCCCGGGGTTGGGGGGTAACAATCAGCCCCAGCATTTT
TRBJ1-2 | TRBD1 | . | TRBV4-3 | CASSQHTKGQSGYTF | TGCGCCAGCAGCCAACACACCAAGGGACAGAGTGGCTACACCTTC
TRBJ1-4 | . | . | TRBV28 | CASSREGTNEKLFF | TGTGCCAGCAGCCGCGAGGGAACTAATGAAAAACTGTTTTTT
TRBJ2-3 | TRBD1 | . | TRBV6-4 | CASSQGAGTDTQYF | TGTGCCAGCAGCCAGGGGGCGGGCACAGATACGCAGTATTTT
TRBJ2-1 | TRBD1 | . | TRBV7-9 | CASSSTGQGYEQFF | TGTGCCAGCAGCTCAACGGGACAGGGCTATGAGCAGTTCTTC
TRBJ2-5 | TRBD2 | . | TRBV7-8 | CASSLVGLAEETQYF | TGTGCCAGCAGCTTAGTTGGCCTAGCGGAAGAGACCCAGTACTTC
TRBJ2-1 | TRBD1 | . | TRBV5-6 | CASSLDRGNTYNEQFF | TGTGCCAGCAGCTTGGACAGGGGGAACACCTACAATGAGCAGTTCTTC
TRBJ1-1 | . | few | TRBV6-6 | CASSVGEHTEAFF | TGTGCCAGCAGTGTGGGAGAACACACTGAAGCTTTCTTT
TRBJ2-7 | . | . | TRBV4-1 | CASSQETVNSYEQYF | TGCGCCAGCAGCCAAGAGACAGTTAACTCCTACGAGCAGTACTTC
TRBJ2-5 | . | once | TRBV29-1 | CSVDGGDQETQYF | TGCAGCGTTGATGGAGGGGACCAAGAGACCCAGTACTTC
TRBJ2-1 | . | . | TRBV14 | CASSQPYNEQFF | TGTGCCAGCAGCCAACCGTACAATGAGCAGTTCTTC
TRBJ2-3 | . | . | TRBV7-3 | CASSLRGRGGIAGTQYF | TGTGCCAGCAGCTTAAGGGGCAGGGGAGGGATAGCTGGTACGCAGTATTTT
TRBJ1-3 | . | . | TRBV28 | CASSPPYQGPSGNTIYF | TGTGCCAGCAGTCCACCCTACCAGGGGCCCTCTGGAAACACCATATATTTT
TRBJ2-7 | TRBD2 | . | TRBV7-9 | CATLGGAAGFREQYF | TGTGCCACGCTCGGGGGGGCCGCTGGCTTTCGCGAGCAGTACTTC
TRBJ2-7 | TRBD1 | . | TRBV6-5 | CASSPRDRGTYEQYF | TGTGCCAGCAGTCCCCGGGACAGGGGTACCTACGAGCAGTACTTC
TRBJ2-7 | . | . | TRBV2 | CAINSPDGDSSYEQYF | TGTGCCATAAATAGCCCGGATGGGGACTCATCCTACGAGCAGTACTTC
TRBJ2-1 | TRBD2 | . | TRBV19 | CASSPRLAGGPLGSYNEQFF | TGTGCCAGTAGTCCCCGACTAGCGGGAGGGCCGTTGGGCTCCTACAATGAGCAGTTCTTC
TRBJ2-2 | . | few | TRBV19 | CASSIVITGELFF | TGTGCCAGTAGTATCGTTATCACCGGGGAGCTGTTTTTT
TRBJ2-5 | . | . | TRBV7-6 | CASSLVPGVGQETQYF | TGTGCCAGCAGCTTAGTCCCAGGGGTGGGACAAGAGACCCAGTACTTC
TRBJ2-3 | . | . | TRBV6-5 | CASSTQSTDTQYF | TGTGCCAGCAGCACACAGAGCACAGATACGCAGTATTTT
TRBJ2-2 | TRBD2 | . | TRBV7-3 | CASSPIAGGPGELFF | TGTGCCAGCAGCCCTATAGCGGGAGGGCCCGGGGAGCTGTTTTTT
TRBJ1-1 | . | . | TRBV6-5 | CASSYLRGNTEAFF | TGTGCCAGCAGTTACTTAAGGGGGAACACTGAAGCTTTCTTT
TRBJ1-2 | . | . | TRBV9 | CASSDSMSRGYTF | TGTGCCAGCAGCGACAGTATGAGTAGGGGCTACACCTTC
TRBJ1-2 | . | . | TRBV11-3 | CASSFPSYGYTF | TGTGCCAGCAGCTTCCCGAGCTATGGCTACACCTTC
TRBJ1-1 | . | . | TRBV29-1 | CSVAPRWTEAFF | TGCAGCGTCGCCCCTCGGTGGACTGAAGCTTTCTTT
TRBJ2-1 | TRBD2 | . | TRBV9 | CASSVGGGLAYNEQFF | TGTGCCAGCAGCGTAGGGGGGGGTCTAGCCTACAATGAGCAGTTCTTC
TRBJ1-2 | TRBD1 | . | TRBV19 | CASSIRRDRGRRGGYTF | TGTGCCAGTAGTATTCGCCGGGACAGGGGGCGCCGGGGTGGCTACACCTTC
TRBJ1-2 | . | once | TRBV27 | CASSTPGTGERYTF | TGTGCCAGCAGTACTCCGGGGACGGGGGAGCGCTACACCTTC
TRBJ1-2 | TRBD1 | . | TRBV27 | CASRYRQGYGYTF | TGTGCCAGCAGATACCGACAGGGATATGGCTACACCTTC
TRBJ1-6 | . | . | TRBV18 | CASSPPGRSIDSPLHF | TGTGCCAGCTCACCACCTGGTCGATCCATAGATTCACCCCTCCACTTT
TRBJ1-1 | . | . | TRBV5-1 | CASRAEVNTEAFF | TGCGCCAGCAGGGCAGAAGTGAACACTGAAGCTTTCTTT
TRBJ1-2 | . | . | TRBV2 | CASSREGFYGYTF | TGTGCCAGCAGTAGGGAGGGCTTCTATGGCTACACCTTC
TRBJ1-1 | . | . | TRBV25-1 | CASSLSGLGEAFF | TGTGCCAGCAGCCTCTCCGGGTTAGGTGAAGCTTTCTTT
TRBJ1-2 | . | . | TRBV5-6 | CASSLGPFPRDGYTF | TGTGCCAGCAGCTTGGGCCCGTTCCCTCGGGATGGCTACACCTTC
TRBJ2-2 | TRBD2 | . | TRBV6-6 | CASSQGLAGTGELFF | TGTGCCAGCAGTCAAGGACTAGCGGGGACCGGGGAGCTGTTTTTT